The 18 T cell receptor beta chains listed next were all sequenced from one sample in a study of PD-1 blockade in classical Hodgkin lymphoma. The protocol was immunoSEQ multiplex PCR, while the TCRdb copy is restricted to in-frame clones and leaves out a portion. This table has more than 140,000 clones, under 85% appearing once. Each patient relapsed following autologous stem cell transplantation, and prior brentuximab vedotin exposure differed. The sample was peripheral blood mononuclear cells (PBMCs), taken before the second cycle of nivolumab. Receptor source: a human donor with classical Hodgkin lymphoma.

This clone was detected only a few times. The rearrangement joins TRBV7-3 to TRBJ1-1; 8 bases are shared with TRBD1. This CDR3 has 13 residues. Germline trimming cut 4 bases from V and 5 bases from J; bases unmatched to any gene: 3. Germline assignment: CDR1 SGHTA and CDR2 FQGTGA. The DNA for the CDR3 is TGTGCCAGCAGCTCCGGACAGGGAACTGAAGCTTTCTTT. Amino acid sequence: CASSSGQGTEAFF.

This chain links TRBV28 with TRBJ1-1; TRBD1 is a possible D gene (5 bases). This CDR3 is built from 14 residues. V was clipped by 6 bases and J by 0 bases, with 11 bases between them. Germline V gene data show CDR1 as MDHEN and CDR2 as SYDVKM. The CDR3: CASRRGHLNTEAFF. In nucleotides, the CDR3 is TGTGCCAGCAGAAGAGGACATTTGAACACTGAAGCTTTCTTT.

The V and J genes are TRBV5-1 and TRBJ2-1, with 8 bases identical to TRBD2. V lost 4 bases, J lost 8 bases, and 17 bases stayed unmatched. The germline CDR1 and CDR2 sequences are SGHRS and YFSETQ. The CDR3 loop spans 17 amino acids. CDR3 sequence reads: CASSKKDTAGASHEQFF. CDR3 in DNA: TGCGCCAGCAGCAAGAAGGATACAGCGGGAGCTTCCCATGAGCAGTTCTTC.

This chain joins TRBV7-2 and TRBJ2-5, with 8 bases lining up with TRBD2. This CDR3 is built from 15 residues. Per the germline V gene, CDR1 is SGHTA and CDR2 is FQGNSA. V trimming: 5 bases; J trimming: 4 bases; junction bases outside the gene matches: 9. CDR3 amino acids: CASSPPGLARETQYF. The CDR3 nucleotides are TGTGCCAGCAGCCCCCCCGGACTAGCACGAGAGACCCAGTACTTC.

This sequence joins TRBV6-5 and TRBJ1-5; possibly TRBD1 for D (5 bases). Germline CDR1 reads MNHEY; CDR2 reads SVGAGI. Trimming pared 0 bases from V and 0 bases from J, leaving 6 bases between. CDR3 length: 15 residues. The DNA of the CDR3 is TGTGCCAGCAGTTACTCAGGGGCTAGCAATCAGCCCCAGCATTTT. Translated: CASSYSGASNQPQHF.

This clone was seen more than once but under ten times. V gene TRBV7-2 combines with J gene TRBJ2-1; no clear D gene. This CDR3 is built from 16 residues. Trimming removed 2 bases from V and 9 bases from J, with 20 bases in between. Germline V gives CDR1 SGHTA, CDR2 FQGNSA. The CDR3 DNA is TGTGCCAGCAGCTTAATTAGTGGTGATTTCGGCCGTGAGCAGTTCTTC. This encodes CASSLISGDFGREQFF.

The chain combines TRBV5-1 with TRBJ2-3, with D unclear. Trimming stripped 0 bases from V and 2 bases from J, with 7 bases between. Germline CDR1 SGHRS, CDR2 YFSETQ. The CDR3 is 14 amino acids. This CDR3 reads CASSLDGTTDTQYF. The CDR3 coding sequence is TGCGCCAGCAGCTTGGATGGCACCACAGATACGCAGTATTTT. The entire variable domain, with the rest obtained from reference TRBV5-1 and TRBJ2-3, is as follows: KAGVTQTPRYLIKTRGQQVTLSCSPISGHRSVSWYQQTPGQGLQFLFEYFSETQRNKGNFPGRFSGRQFSNSRSEMNVSTLELGDSALYLCASSLDGTTDTQYFGPGTRLTVL.

The chain couples TRBV6-5 to TRBJ2-7; perhaps TRBD2 as D (5 bases). V was clipped by 7 bases and J by 7 bases, with 14 bases between them. There are 12 residues in the CDR3. Germline values: CDR1 MNHEY, CDR2 SVGAGI. CDR3 sequence reads: CASKVRGREQYF. CDR3 coding DNA: TGTGCCAGCAAAGTTCGGGGTAGAGAGCAGTACTTC.

The chain links TRBV11-2 to TRBJ2-7, with 11 nucleotides matching TRBD2. V gave up 6 bases and J gave up 0 bases; unmatched junction bases: 13. From germline, CDR1 is SGHAT and CDR2 FQNNGV. The CDR3 extends over 18 amino acids. In DNA form, the CDR3 reads TGTGCCAGCAGGGCCGGGGGGGCTAGCGGGAGGAGCTCCTACGAGCAGTACTTC. The encoded protein is CASRAGGASGRSSYEQYF.

This clone was seen only once. The rearrangement joins TRBV4-2 to TRBJ2-3; 7 bases fit TRBD2. Losses at the gene ends were 3 bases for V and 4 bases for J; bases not matched to a gene: 7. CDR1 and CDR2 from the germline V gene are LGHNA and YNFKEQ. The CDR3 covers 15 residues. The CDR3 loop reads CASSQERRESDTQYF. DNA for the CDR3: TGTGCCAGCAGCCAGGAGCGGCGGGAGTCAGATACGCAGTATTTT.

The chain employs TRBV4-3 and TRBJ2-1, with D possibly being TRBD1 (5 bases). Per the germline V gene, CDR1 is LGHNA and CDR2 is YSLEER. V shed 0 bases and J shed 7 bases, with 10 bases lying between them. This CDR3 spans 14 amino acids. The CDR3 loop reads CASSQDAGFNEQFF. The DNA for the CDR3 is TGCGCCAGCAGCCAAGATGCAGGGTTTAATGAGCAGTTCTTC.

This chain joins TRBV27 and TRBJ1-5; no firm D call. V was trimmed by 6 bases and J by 7 bases, leaving 13 bases between them. The CDR3 is made up of 13 amino acids. Germline V CDR1 and CDR2: MNHEY, SMNVEV (reference sequence). The CDR3 loop reads CASSLSVGQPQHF. CDR3 sequence (DNA): TGTGCCAGCAGCCTCTCAGTGGGGCAGCCCCAGCATTTT.

The chain combines TRBV19 with TRBJ1-4; the match to TRBD1 covers 10 bases. This CDR3 region has 17 residues. The germline gives CDR1 LNHDA, CDR2 SQIVND (reference sequence). With V trimmed by 5 bases and J by 0 bases, 6 bases remained unmatched. The CDR3 DNA sequence: TGTGCCAGTAGTTCCCGGACAGGGGGATCAACTAATGAAAAACTGTTTTTT. Its protein is CASSSRTGGSTNEKLFF.

The gene calls are TRBV7-2 and TRBJ2-2, with D hard to call. V was cut by 0 bases and J by 5 bases, with 7 bases left in between. Per the germline V gene, CDR1 is SGHTA and CDR2 is FQGNSA. This CDR3 is 14 amino acids long. The CDR3 DNA follows: TGTGCCAGCAGCTTAGCCCTCTTTACCGGGGAGCTGTTTTTT. Translating it yields CASSLALFTGELFF.

This clone turned up a few times. The J gene is TRBJ2-7, the V gene TRBV7-8; the D is unclear. Germline lookup yields CDR1 SGHVS and CDR2 FQNEAQ. The CDR3 sequence is 17 residues long. V dropped 3 bases and J dropped 4 bases, with 22 bases sitting between them. The CDR3 protein is CASSFQSSPTRKYEQYF. The CDR3 nucleotides read TGTGCCAGCAGCTTCCAATCATCTCCGACGAGAAAATACGAGCAGTACTTC.

This rearrangement joins TRBV5-1 to TRBJ1-1; 8 bases agree with TRBD1. Looked up from germline, CDR1 is SGHRS and CDR2 is YFSETQ. CDR3 length: 15 residues. V trimming: 3 bases; J trimming: 1 base; junction bases outside the gene matches: 5. DNA for the CDR3: TGCGCCAGCAGCTGGGGACAGGCCACGAACACTGAAGCTTTCTTT. It specifies CASSWGQATNTEAFF.

The chain recombines TRBV28 with TRBJ1-1; the D gene is possibly TRBD1 (6 bases). V was clipped by 2 bases and J by 0 bases, with 19 bases between them. CDR1 is MDHEN, CDR2 SYDVKM, per germline. The CDR3 spans 18 residues. The CDR3 sequence: CASSLQPTWTALNTEAFF. As DNA, the CDR3 is TGTGCCAGCAGTTTACAACCTACTTGGACAGCCCTGAACACTGAAGCTTTCTTT.

The chain employs TRBV25-1 and TRBJ1-3, with 8 bases matching TRBD1. Germline loops: CDR1 MGHDK, CDR2 SYGVNS. The CDR3 extends over 16 amino acids. J lost 0 bases, V lost 4 bases, and 5 bases had no gene match. The CDR3 is CASSATGVSSGNTIYF. The CDR3, as DNA: TGTGCCAGCAGTGCGACAGGGGTTAGCTCTGGAAACACCATATATTTT.